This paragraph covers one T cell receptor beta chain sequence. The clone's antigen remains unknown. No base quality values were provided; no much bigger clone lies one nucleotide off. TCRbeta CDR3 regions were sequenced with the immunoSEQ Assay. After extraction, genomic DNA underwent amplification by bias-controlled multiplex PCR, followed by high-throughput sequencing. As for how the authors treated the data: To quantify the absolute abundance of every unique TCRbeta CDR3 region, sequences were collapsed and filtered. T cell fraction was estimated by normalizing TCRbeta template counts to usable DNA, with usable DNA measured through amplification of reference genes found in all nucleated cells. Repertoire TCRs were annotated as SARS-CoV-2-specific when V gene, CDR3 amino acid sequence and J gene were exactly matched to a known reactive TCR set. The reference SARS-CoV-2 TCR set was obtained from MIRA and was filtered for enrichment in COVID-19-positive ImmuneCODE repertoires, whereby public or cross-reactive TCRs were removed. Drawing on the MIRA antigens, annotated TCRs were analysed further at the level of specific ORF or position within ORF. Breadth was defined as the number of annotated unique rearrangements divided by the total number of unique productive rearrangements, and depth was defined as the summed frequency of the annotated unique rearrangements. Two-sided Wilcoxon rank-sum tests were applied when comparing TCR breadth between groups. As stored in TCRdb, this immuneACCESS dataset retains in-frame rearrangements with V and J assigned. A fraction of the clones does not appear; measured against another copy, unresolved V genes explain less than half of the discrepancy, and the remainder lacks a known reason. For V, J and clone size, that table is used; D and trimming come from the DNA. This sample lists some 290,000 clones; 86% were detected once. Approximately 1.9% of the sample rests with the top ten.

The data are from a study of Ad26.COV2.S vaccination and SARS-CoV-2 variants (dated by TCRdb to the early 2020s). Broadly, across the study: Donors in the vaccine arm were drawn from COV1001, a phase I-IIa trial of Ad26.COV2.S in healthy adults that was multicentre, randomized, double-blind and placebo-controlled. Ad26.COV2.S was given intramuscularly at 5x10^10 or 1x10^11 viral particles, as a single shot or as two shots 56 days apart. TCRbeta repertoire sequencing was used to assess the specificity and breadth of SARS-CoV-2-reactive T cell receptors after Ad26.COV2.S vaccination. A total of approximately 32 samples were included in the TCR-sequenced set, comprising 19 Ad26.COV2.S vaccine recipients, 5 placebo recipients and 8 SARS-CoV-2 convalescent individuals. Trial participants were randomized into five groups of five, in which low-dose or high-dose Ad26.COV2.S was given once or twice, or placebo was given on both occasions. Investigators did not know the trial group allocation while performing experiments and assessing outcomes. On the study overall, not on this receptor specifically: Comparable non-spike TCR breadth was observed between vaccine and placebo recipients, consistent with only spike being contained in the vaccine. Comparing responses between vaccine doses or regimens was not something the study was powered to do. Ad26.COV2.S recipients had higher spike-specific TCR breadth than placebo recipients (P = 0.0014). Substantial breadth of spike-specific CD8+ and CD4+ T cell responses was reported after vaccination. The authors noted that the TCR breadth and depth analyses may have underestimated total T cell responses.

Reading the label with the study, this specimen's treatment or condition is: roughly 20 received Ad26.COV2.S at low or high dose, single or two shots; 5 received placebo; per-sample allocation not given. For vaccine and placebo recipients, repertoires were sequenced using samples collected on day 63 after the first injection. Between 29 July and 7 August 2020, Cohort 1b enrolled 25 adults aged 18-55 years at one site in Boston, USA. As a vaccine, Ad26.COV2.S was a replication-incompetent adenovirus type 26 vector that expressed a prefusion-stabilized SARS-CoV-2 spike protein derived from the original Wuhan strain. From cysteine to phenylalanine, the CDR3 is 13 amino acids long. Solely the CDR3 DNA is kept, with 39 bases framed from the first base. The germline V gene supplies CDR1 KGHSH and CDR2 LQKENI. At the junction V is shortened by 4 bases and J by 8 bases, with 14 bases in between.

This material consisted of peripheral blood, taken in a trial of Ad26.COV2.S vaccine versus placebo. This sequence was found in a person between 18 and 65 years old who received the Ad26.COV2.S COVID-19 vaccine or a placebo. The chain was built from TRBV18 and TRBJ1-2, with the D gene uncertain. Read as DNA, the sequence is TGTGCCAGCTCACACTACCGACCCGCGGGCTACACCTTC. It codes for CASSHYRPAGYTF.